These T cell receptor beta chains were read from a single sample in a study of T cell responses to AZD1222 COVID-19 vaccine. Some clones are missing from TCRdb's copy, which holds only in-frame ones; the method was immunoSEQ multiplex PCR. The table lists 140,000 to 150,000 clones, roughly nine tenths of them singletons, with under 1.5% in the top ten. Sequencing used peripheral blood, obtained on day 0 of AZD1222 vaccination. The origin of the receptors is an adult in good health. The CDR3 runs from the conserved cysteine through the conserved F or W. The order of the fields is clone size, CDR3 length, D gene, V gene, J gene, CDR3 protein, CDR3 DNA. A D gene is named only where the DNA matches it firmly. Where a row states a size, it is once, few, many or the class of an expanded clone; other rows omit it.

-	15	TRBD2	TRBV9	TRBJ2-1	CASSVGVSGDNEQFF	TGTGCCAGCAGCGTAGGAGTTAGCGGGGACAATGAGCAGTTCTTC
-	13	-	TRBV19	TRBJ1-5	CASTGWGHQPQHF	TGTGCCAGTACTGGATGGGGGCATCAGCCCCAGCATTTT
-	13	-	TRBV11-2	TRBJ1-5	CASSLYSNQPQHF	TGTGCCAGCAGCCTTTATAGCAATCAGCCCCAGCATTTT
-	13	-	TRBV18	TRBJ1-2	CASSPGTNYGYTF	TGTGCCAGCTCACCCGGGACGAACTATGGCTACACCTTC
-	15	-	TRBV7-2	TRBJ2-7	CASRLSGQILYEQYF	TGTGCCAGCAGGTTAAGCGGACAGATACTCTACGAGCAGTACTTC
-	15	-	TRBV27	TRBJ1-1	CASSPQWGTNTEAFF	TGTGCCAGCAGTCCCCAATGGGGGACGAACACTGAAGCTTTCTTT
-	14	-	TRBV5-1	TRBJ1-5	CASSPGRANQPQHF	TGCGCCAGCAGCCCCGGACGGGCCAATCAGCCCCAGCATTTT
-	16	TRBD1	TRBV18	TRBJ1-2	CASSPPGQGAFDGYTF	TGTGCCAGCTCACCCCCCGGACAGGGGGCGTTCGATGGCTACACCTTC
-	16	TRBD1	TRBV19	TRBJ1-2	CASSIGRQGVGYGYTF	TGTGCCAGTAGTATTGGTCGACAGGGGGTTGGCTATGGCTACACCTTC
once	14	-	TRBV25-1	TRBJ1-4	CASSERTESEKLFF	TGTGCCAGCAGTGAGAGGACGGAGAGTGAAAAACTGTTTTTT
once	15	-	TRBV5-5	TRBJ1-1	CASRYGGLGNTEAFF	TGTGCCAGCAGGTACGGAGGGTTGGGGAACACTGAAGCTTTCTTT
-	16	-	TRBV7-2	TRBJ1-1	CASSSSELKWNTEAFF	TGTGCCAGCAGCTCCTCAGAACTAAAGTGGAACACTGAAGCTTTCTTT
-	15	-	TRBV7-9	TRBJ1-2	CASSARDTLNYGYTF	TGTGCCAGCAGCGCCCGGGACACGCTTAACTATGGCTACACCTTC
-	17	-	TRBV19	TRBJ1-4	CASTIWGTPATNEKLFF	TGTGCCAGTACCATTTGGGGAACCCCGGCAACTAATGAAAAACTGTTTTTT
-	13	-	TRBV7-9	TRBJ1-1	CASSQTGSTEAFF	TGTGCCAGCAGCCAAACAGGGTCCACTGAAGCTTTCTTT
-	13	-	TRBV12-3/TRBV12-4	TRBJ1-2	CASTPGRNYGYTF	TGTGCCAGCACCCCGGGACGAAACTATGGCTACACCTTC
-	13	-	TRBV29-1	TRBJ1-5	CSAEDGPNQPQHF	TGCAGCGCCGAGGACGGCCCGAATCAGCCCCAGCATTTT
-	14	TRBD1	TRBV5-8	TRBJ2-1	CASSPGTGRNEQFF	TGTGCCAGCAGCCCCGGGACAGGGAGAAATGAGCAGTTCTTC
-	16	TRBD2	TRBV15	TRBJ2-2	CATSSRLAGGTGELFF	TGTGCCACCAGCAGCAGACTAGCGGGAGGGACCGGGGAGCTGTTTTTT
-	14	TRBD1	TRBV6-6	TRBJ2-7	CASSPLDREYEQYF	TGTGCCAGCAGCCCACTCGACAGGGAATACGAGCAGTACTTC
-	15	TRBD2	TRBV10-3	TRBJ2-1	CAISLAGTSYNEQFF	TGTGCCATCAGTTTAGCGGGGACCTCCTACAATGAGCAGTTCTTC
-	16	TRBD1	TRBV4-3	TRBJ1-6	CASTHRGTDHNSPLHF	TGCGCCAGCACGCACCGGGGGACAGACCATAATTCACCCCTCCACTTT
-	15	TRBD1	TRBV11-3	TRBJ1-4	CASSPPDRVDEKLFF	TGTGCCAGCAGCCCCCCGGACAGGGTAGATGAAAAACTGTTTTTT
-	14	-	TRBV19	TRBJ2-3	CASSISGTTDTQYF	TGTGCCAGTAGTATATCAGGGACCACAGATACGCAGTATTTT
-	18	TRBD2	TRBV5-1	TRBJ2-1	CASSSRNLLAVDNNEQFF	TGCGCCAGCAGCTCGCGCAACCTTCTAGCGGTGGACAACAATGAGCAGTTCTTC
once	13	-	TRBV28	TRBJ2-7	CASSLGTAYEQYF	TGTGCCAGCAGTTTGGGCACGGCCTACGAGCAGTACTTC
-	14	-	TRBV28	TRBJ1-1	CASRLLGDSTEAFF	TGTGCCAGCAGACTACTTGGGGATAGCACTGAAGCTTTCTTT
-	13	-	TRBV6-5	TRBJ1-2	CASSYRDNYGYTF	TGTGCCAGCAGTTACAGGGATAACTATGGCTACACCTTC
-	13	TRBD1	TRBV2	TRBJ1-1	CATRQGLNTEAFF	TGTGCCACTAGACAGGGCTTAAACACTGAAGCTTTCTTT
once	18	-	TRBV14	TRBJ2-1	CASSLLAGRVSSYNEQFF	TGTGCCAGCAGCCTACTTGCTGGGCGTGTAAGCTCCTACAATGAGCAGTTCTTC
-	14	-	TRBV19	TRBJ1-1	CASSSNTGWTEAFF	TGTGCCAGTAGTAGTAATACAGGGTGGACTGAAGCTTTCTTT
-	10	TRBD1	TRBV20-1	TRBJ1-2	CRGQGDGYTF	TGCAGGGGGCAGGGGGATGGCTACACCTTC
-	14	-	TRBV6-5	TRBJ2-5	CASSYSITGETQYF	TGTGCCAGCAGTTACTCGATTACAGGGGAGACCCAGTACTTC
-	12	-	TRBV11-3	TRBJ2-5	CASSFWEETQYF	TGTGCCAGCAGCTTCTGGGAGGAGACCCAGTACTTC
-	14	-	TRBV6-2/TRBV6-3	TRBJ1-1	CASSGIAGNTEAFF	TGTGCCAGCAGTGGGATCGCAGGGAACACTGAAGCTTTCTTT
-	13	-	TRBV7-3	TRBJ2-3	CASSRSGPDTQYF	TGTGCCAGCAGCCGATCCGGCCCCGATACGCAGTATTTT
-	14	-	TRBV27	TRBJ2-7	CASSPVQGFYEQYF	TGTGCCAGCAGCCCAGTTCAGGGTTTCTACGAGCAGTACTTC
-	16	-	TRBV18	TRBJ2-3	CASSLLVTSERDTQYF	TGTGCCAGCTCACTCCTAGTGACTAGTGAGAGAGATACGCAGTATTTT
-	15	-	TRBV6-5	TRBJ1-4	CASSYGGTSREKLFF	TGTGCCAGCAGTTACGGGGGGACATCGAGGGAAAAACTGTTTTTT
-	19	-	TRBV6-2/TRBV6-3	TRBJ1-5	CASSYFTRLGRGYNQPQHF	TGTGCCAGCAGTTACTTTACCCGCCTAGGGAGGGGGTACAATCAGCCCCAGCATTTT
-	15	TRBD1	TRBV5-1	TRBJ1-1	CASSPQGAEVTEAFF	TGCGCCAGCAGCCCCCAGGGGGCGGAAGTCACTGAAGCTTTCTTT
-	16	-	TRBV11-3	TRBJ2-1	CASSQRSGASYNEQFF	TGTGCCAGCAGCCAAAGATCGGGGGCGTCCTACAATGAGCAGTTCTTC
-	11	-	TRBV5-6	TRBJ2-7	CASSAYGEQYF	TGTGCCAGCAGCGCATACGGCGAGCAGTACTTC
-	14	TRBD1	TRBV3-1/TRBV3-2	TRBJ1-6	CASSQGQGRSPLHF	TGTGCCAGCAGCCAAGGACAGGGAAGGTCACCCCTCCACTTT
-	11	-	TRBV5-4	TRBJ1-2	CASSLGYGYTF	TGTGCCAGCAGCTTAGGCTATGGCTACACCTTC
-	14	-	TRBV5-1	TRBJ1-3	CASSLAVEGNTIYF	TGCGCCAGCAGCTTGGCCGTCGAGGGAAACACCATATATTTT
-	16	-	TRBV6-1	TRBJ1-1	CASSEKTVVMNTEAFF	TGTGCCAGCAGTGAAAAGACGGTGGTCATGAACACTGAAGCTTTCTTT
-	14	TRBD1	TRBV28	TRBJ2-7	CASSVQGQVYEQYF	TGTGCCAGCAGTGTACAAGGACAGGTCTACGAGCAGTACTTC
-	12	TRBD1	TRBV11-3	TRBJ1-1	CASSSDRPEAFF	TGTGCCAGCAGCTCGGACAGGCCGGAAGCTTTCTTT
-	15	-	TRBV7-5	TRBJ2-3	CARSLSGRPTDTQYF	TGTGCCAGAAGCTTGAGCGGGAGGCCCACAGATACGCAGTATTTT
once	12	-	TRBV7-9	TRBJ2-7	CAGGSAIYEQYF	TGTGCCGGGGGGTCTGCAATCTACGAGCAGTACTTC
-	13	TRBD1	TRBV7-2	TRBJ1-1	CASSLGQGATAFF	TGTGCCAGCAGCTTAGGACAGGGGGCGACAGCTTTCTTT
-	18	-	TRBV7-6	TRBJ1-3	CASSPVPGHLSSGNTIYF	TGTGCCAGCAGCCCCGTCCCGGGACACCTAAGCTCTGGAAACACCATATATTTT